This record looks at one T cell receptor beta chain sequence and its context. The antigen it recognizes is unknown. No per-base quality is available; no much larger clone lies one base away. This sample was taken from a study of breast tumors, draining lymph nodes, adjacent tissues (dated by TCRdb to 2015 to 2016). Study-wide context: In breast cancer patients, the study compared the TCR beta repertoires of tumor, adjacent nontumor tissue and axillary lymph nodes. The study was designed to assess the relationships and possible T-cell exchange between tumor, surrounding tissue and draining lymph node repertoires in human breast cancer.

Study-wide findings and limitations: The data were considered consistent with the idea that most tumor T cells come from the lymph node and then expand in tumor tissue. The similarity between tumor and nontumor tissue repertoires was significantly greater in luminal-like breast cancer than in basal-like breast cancer. The conclusion that tumor T cells originate in lymph nodes was framed as consistent with a hypothesis rather than directly demonstrated. Tumors showed preferential V and J gene usage, and their T-cell repertoire diversity fell below that of lymph nodes yet above that of nontumor tissue.

The instrument was an Illumina HiSeq 2000. TCR beta chain libraries were generated through multiplex PCR amplification. The amplified TCR beta chain products were analyzed by high-throughput sequencing. Using fastp trimming at Q25 and MiXCR clonotype assembly, TCRdb reanalyzed the public sequencing data and kept in-frame beta chains. Rows matching on CDR3 protein sequence are summarized as one entry with the most common DNA and genes. The sample has 150,000 to 200,000 distinct CDR3 sequences on record, approximately 33% of them singletons. Around 4% of the sample is in the top ten clones. The lymph node samples were taken from the axillary draining lymph nodes of breast cancer patients. From the cysteine through the phenylalanine, the CDR3 covers 17 amino acids. Of all the DNA, just the CDR3 is kept, 51 bases in frame from base 1. Ends trimmed: V by 4 bases, J by 5 bases; bases unmatched to a gene: 9. Based on the germline V gene, the CDR1 and CDR2 sequences are SGHTA and FQGNSA.

Here the chain combines TRBV7-2 and TRBJ2-5, and TRBD2 aligns with 14 junction nucleotides. The TCR comes from a female donor with breast cancer. Some clones in this sample may be carry-over from other donors' samples. The specimen sequenced was axillary lymph node tissue. The nucleotides are TGTGCCAGCAGCTCTAGACTAGCGGGGGGGGCCGGGGAGACCCAGTACTTC. Translated, this gives CASSSRLAGGAGETQYF.